Detailed here is one T cell receptor beta chain. The antigen is undetermined. The germline CDR1 and CDR2 sequences are SEHNR and FQNEAQ (reference sequence). V lost 0 bases to trimming and J lost 8 bases, with 19 bases between them. This CDR3 is 16 amino acids long. The sample is drawn from a study of shared clonotypes between healthy human individuals. Whole-study findings and limits: Memory subsets generally showed smaller estimated richness than naive subsets did.

Assay: immunoSEQ multiplex PCR; the TCRdb copy retains only in-frame clones and omits some. The sample has more than 2 million clones; approximately 96% are singletons. Sequencing was performed on naive CD4+ T cells sorted from blood. The subset here: CD45RA+ positively selected. The chain is built from TRBV7-9 and TRBJ1-2; D may be TRBD1 (6 bases). This clonotype was sampled from a young man in good health. The CDR3 nucleotides are TGTGCCAGCAGCTTAGCAGGGGGACACGGGAGTGGCGGCTACACCTTC. Encoded protein: CASSLAGGHGSGGYTF.